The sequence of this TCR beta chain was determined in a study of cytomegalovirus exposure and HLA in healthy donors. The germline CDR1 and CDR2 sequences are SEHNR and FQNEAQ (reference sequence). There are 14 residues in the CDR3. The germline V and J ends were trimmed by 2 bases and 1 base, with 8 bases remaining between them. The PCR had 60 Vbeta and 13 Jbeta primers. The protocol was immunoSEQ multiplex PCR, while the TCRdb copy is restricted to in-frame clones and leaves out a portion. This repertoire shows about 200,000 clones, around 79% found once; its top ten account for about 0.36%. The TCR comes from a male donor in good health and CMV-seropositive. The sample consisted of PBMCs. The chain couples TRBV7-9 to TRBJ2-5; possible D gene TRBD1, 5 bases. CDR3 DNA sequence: TGTGCCAGCAGCTTACAAACAGGCCAAGAGACCCAGTACTTC. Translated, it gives CASSLQTGQETQYF.